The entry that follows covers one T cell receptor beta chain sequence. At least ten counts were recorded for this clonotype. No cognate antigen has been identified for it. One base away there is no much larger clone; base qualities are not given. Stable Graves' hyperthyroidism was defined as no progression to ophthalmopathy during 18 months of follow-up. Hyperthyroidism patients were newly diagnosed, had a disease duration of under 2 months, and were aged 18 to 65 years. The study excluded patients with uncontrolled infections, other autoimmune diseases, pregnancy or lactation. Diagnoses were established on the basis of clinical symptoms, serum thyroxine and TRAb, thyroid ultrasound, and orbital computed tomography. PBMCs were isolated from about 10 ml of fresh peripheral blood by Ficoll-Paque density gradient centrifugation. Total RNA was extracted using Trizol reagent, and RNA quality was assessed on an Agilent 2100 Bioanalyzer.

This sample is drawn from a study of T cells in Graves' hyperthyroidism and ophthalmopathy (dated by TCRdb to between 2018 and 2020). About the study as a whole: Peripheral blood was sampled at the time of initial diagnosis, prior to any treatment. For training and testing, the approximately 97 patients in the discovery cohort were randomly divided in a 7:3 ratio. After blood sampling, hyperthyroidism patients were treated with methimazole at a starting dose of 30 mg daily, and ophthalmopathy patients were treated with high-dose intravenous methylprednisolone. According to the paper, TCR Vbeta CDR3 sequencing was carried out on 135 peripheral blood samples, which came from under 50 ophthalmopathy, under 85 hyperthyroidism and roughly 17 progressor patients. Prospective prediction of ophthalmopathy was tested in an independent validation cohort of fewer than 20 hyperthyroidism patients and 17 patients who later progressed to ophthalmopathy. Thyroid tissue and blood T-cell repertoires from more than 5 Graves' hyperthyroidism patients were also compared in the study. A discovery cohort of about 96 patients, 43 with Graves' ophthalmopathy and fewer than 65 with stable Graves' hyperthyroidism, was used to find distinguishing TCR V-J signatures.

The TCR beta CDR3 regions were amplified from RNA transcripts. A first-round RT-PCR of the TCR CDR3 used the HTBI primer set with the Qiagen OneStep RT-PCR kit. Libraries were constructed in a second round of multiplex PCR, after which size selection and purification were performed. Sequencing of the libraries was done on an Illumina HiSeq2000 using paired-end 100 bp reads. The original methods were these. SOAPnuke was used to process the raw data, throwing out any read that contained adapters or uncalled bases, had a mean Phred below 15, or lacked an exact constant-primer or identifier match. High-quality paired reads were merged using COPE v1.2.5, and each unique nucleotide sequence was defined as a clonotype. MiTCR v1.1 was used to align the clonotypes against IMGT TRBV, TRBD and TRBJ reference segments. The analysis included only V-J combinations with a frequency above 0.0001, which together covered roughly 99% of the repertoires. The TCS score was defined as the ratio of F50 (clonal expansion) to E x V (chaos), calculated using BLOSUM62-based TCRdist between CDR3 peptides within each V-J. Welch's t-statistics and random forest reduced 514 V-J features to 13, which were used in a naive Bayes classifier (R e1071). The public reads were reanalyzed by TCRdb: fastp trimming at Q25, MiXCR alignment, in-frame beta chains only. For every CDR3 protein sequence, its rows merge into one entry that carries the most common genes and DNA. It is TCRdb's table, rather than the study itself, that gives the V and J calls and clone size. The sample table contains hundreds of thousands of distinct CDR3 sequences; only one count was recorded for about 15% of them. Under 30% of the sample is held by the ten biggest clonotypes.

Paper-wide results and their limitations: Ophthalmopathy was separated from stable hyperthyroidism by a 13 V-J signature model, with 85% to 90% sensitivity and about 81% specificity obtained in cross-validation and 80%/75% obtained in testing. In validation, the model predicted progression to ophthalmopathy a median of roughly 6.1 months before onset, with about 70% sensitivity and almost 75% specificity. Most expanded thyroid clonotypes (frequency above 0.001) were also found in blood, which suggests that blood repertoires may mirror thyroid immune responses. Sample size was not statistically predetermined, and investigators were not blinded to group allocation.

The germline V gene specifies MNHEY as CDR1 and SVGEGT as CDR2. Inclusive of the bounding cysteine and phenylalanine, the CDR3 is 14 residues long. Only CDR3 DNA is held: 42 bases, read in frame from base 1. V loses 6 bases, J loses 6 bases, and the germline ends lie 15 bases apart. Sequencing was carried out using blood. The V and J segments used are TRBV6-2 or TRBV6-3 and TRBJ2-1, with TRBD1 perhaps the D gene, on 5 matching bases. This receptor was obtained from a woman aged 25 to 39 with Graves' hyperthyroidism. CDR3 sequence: CASRPTAGFNEQFF. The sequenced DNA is TGTGCCAGCAGACCCACGGCAGGGTTCAATGAGCAGTTCTTC.